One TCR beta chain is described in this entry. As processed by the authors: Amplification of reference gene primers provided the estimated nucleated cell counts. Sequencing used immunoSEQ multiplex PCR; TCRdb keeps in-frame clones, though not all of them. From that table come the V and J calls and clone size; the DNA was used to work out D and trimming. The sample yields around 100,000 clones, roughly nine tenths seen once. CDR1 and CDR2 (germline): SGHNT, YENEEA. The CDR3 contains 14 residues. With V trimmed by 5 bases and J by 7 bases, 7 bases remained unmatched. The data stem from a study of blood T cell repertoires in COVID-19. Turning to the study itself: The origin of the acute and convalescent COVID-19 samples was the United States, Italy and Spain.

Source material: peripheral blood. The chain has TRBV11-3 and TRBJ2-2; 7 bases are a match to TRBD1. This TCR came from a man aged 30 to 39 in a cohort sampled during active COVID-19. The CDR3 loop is CASSPGTAYGELFF. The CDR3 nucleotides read TGTGCCAGCAGCCCCGGGACAGCCTACGGGGAGCTGTTTTTT.